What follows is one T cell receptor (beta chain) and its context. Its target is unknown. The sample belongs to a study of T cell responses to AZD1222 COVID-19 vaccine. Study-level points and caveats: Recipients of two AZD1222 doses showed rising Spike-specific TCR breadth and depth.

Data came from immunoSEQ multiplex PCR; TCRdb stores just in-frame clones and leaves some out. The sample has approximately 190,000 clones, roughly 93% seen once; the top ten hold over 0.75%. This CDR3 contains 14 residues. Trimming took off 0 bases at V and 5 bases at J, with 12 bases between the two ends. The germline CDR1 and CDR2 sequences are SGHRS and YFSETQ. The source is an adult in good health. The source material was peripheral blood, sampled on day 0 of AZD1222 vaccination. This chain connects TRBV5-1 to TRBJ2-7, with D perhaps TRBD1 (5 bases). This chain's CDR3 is CASSLGQGSHEQYF. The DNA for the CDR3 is TGCGCCAGCAGCTTGGGTCAGGGTAGCCACGAGCAGTACTTC.